The sequence of this T cell receptor (beta chain) was determined in a study of blood T cell repertoires in COVID-19. The CDR3 has 15 residues. Looked up from germline, CDR1 is SGHDT and CDR2 is YYEEEE. V was clipped by 0 bases and J by 2 bases, with 10 bases between them. Method: immunoSEQ multiplex PCR; TCRdb's copy keeps in-frame clones and lacks some. This table has around 99,000 clones, 70% to 90% appearing once. This chain connects TRBV5-6 to TRBJ2-3; D remains unclear. The sequenced sample was peripheral blood. The clonotype was recovered from a human donor in a cohort sampled during active COVID-19. CDR3 sequence reads: CASSLVGRNTDTQYF. The CDR3 DNA is TGTGCCAGCAGCTTGGTAGGCAGGAACACAGATACGCAGTATTTT. Variable domain in full (rest from reference TRBV5-6 and TRBJ2-3): DAGVTQSPTHLIKTRGQQVTLRCSPKSGHDTVSWYQQALGQGPQFIFQYYEEEERQRGNFPDRFSGHQFPNYSSELNVNALLLGDSALYLCASSLVGRNTDTQYFGPGTRLTVL.